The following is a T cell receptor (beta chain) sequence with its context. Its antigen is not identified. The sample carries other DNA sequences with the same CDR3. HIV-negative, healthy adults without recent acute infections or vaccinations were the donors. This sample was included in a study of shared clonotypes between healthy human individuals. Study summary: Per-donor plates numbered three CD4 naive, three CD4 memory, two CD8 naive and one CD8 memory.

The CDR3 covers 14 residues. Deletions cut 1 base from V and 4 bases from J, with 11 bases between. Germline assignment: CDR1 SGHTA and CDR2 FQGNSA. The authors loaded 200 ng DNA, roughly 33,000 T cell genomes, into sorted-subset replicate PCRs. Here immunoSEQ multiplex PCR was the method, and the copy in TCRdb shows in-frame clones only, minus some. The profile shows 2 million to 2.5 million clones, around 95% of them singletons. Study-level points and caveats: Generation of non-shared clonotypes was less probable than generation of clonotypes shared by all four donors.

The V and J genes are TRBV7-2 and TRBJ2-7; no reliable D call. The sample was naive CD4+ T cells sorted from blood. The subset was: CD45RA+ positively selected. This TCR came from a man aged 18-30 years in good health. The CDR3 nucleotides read TGTGCCAGCAGCTTAGGGTCGGGCGGATACGAGCAGTACTTC. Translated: CASSLGSGGYEQYF. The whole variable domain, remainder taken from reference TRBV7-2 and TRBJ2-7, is GAGVSQSPSNKVTEKGKDVELRCDPISGHTALYWYRQSLGQGLEFLIYFQGNSAPDKSGLPSDRFSAERTGGSVSTLTIQRTQQEDSAVYLCASSLGSGGYEQYFGPGTRLTVT.